Listed here are 27 T cell receptor beta chains from one sample, sequenced in a study of beta chain features in type 1 diabetes. General study results and limits: When Type 1 diabetes patients were examined, their TCRB CDR3s proved moderately but significantly shorter in all four CD4+ subsets.

Reverse transcription of all isolated RNA meant that expressed TCRB transcripts were sequenced. TCRdb's copy holds only in-frame clones and misses some; the assay was immunoSEQ multiplex PCR. Counted here are about 150,000 clones, approximately 10% occurring once; the ten biggest clones make up approximately 0.46%. Their specific antigens are unknown. The sequenced sample consisted of central memory CD4+ T cells from blood. The receptors stem from a young man with type 1 diabetes.

The J gene is TRBJ2-7, the V gene TRBV9; 11 bases match TRBD2. The CDR3 length is 16 residues. Germline assignment: CDR1 SGDLS and CDR2 YYNGEE. The trim removed 4 bases at V and 2 bases at J, leaving 8 bases unmatched. In DNA form, the CDR3 reads TGTGCCAGCAGCCCCCAGGGGGGACTAGCGGCCTACGAGCAGTACTTC. Its protein product is CASSPQGGLAAYEQYF.

The sample holds a few counts of this clone. The V call is TRBV7-2, the J call TRBJ2-4, with a weak D call TRBD1 (6 bases). This CDR3 has 14 residues. Trimming removed 4 bases at V and 13 bases at J, with 20 bases between. Germline CDR1 is SGHTA and CDR2 is FQGNSA. CDR3 nucleotide sequence: TGTGCCAGCAGCTCCGGGACATTTTCAAGCGTCCAGTACTTC. This sequence encodes CASSSGTFSSVQYF. The whole variable domain, remainder taken from reference TRBV7-2 and TRBJ2-4, is GAGVSQSPSNKVTEKGKDVELRCDPISGHTALYWYRQSLGQGLEFLIYFQGNSAPDKSGLPSDRFSAERTGGSVSTLTIQRTQQEDSAVYLCASSSGTFSSVQYFGAGTRLSVL.

This clone showed up just a few times. V and J are TRBV5-1 and TRBJ2-3; TRBD2 matches at 13 bases. The germline gives CDR1 SGHRS, CDR2 YFSETQ. V trimming: 9 bases; J trimming: 5 bases; junction bases outside the gene matches: 6. The CDR3 totals 14 residues. CDR3: CATTSGRAQDTQYF. Here the CDR3 DNA reads TGCGCCACAACTAGCGGGAGGGCCCAAGATACGCAGTATTTT.

In its sample, this clone was seen a few times. The rearrangement joins TRBV5-6 to TRBJ2-7; possibly TRBD1 for D (5 bases). The CDR3 sequence is 11 residues long. Germline V gives CDR1 SGHDT, CDR2 YYEEEE. Trimming stripped 4 bases from V and 4 bases from J, with 6 bases between. The DNA of the CDR3 is TGTGCCAGCAGCCGACAGTACGAGCAGTACTTC. It is translated as CASSRQYEQYF.

With respect to this clone: Different DNA sequences within this sample yield the same CDR3. The V and J genes are TRBV28 and TRBJ1-1; no firm D call. Germline V lookup: CDR1 MDHEN, CDR2 SYDVKM. The V and J ends lost 1 base and 7 bases respectively, with 7 bases between them. The CDR3 is made up of 12 amino acids. The CDR3 here is CASSLYPGEAFF. The CDR3 DNA sequence: TGTGCCAGCAGTTTATACCCGGGTGAAGCTTTCTTT.

Only a few counts were recorded for this clone. J is TRBJ2-1 and V is TRBV9; no clear D. V was clipped by 0 bases and J by 8 bases, with 12 bases between them. The CDR3 is 14 residues long. CDR1 is SGDLS and CDR2 is YYNGEE in the germline V gene. CDR3 loop: CASSVVSGSDEQFF. The CDR3 region has the DNA TGTGCCAGCAGCGTAGTCTCAGGCTCTGATGAGCAGTTCTTC.

In its sample, this clone was seen a few times. This chain connects TRBV7-9 to TRBJ2-7, with D possibly being TRBD1 (5 bases). The CDR3 loop spans 12 amino acids. Trimming took off 6 bases at V and 2 bases at J, with 8 bases between the two ends. Germline V gives CDR1 SEHNR, CDR2 FQNEAQ (reference sequence). The CDR3 sequence is CASSGAPYEQYF. CDR3 nucleotide sequence: TGTGCCAGCAGTGGGGCCCCCTACGAGCAGTACTTC.

This clone was seen more than once but under ten times. The chain couples TRBV11-2 to TRBJ1-2, with TRBD1 as a possible D gene (6 bases). This CDR3 is 15 amino acids long. V was shortened by 6 bases and J by 5 bases, with 19 bases between the two germline ends. Germline V CDR1 and CDR2: SGHAT, FQNNGV. CDR3 amino acids: CASRSLRSGDYGYTF. CDR3 DNA: TGTGCCAGCAGATCCCTCAGGTCAGGGGATTATGGCTACACCTTC.

The chain carries TRBV29-1 and TRBJ2-2; 13 nucleotides match TRBD2. The V gene end was trimmed by 7 bases and the J gene end by 7 bases; junction bases not matched to a gene: 9. The V gene's germline CDR1 is SQVTM and CDR2 ANQGSEA. This CDR3 has 15 amino acids. CDR3 region: CSAVGLAGKIGELFF. CDR3 coding DNA: TGCAGCGCCGTGGGACTAGCGGGAAAGATCGGGGAGCTGTTTTTT.

This clone was seen a handful of times. The chain uses TRBV5-6 and TRBJ1-4; unclear D gene. The length of the CDR3 is 14 residues. V was shortened by 1 base and J by 8 bases, with 12 bases between the two germline ends. The germline CDR1 and CDR2 sequences are SGHDT and YYEEEE. The CDR3 reads CASSLPGLGEKLFF. The CDR3 DNA is TGTGCCAGCAGCTTGCCGGGATTGGGCGAAAAACTGTTTTTT.

This clone was counted between two and nine times. The V and J genes are TRBV2 and TRBJ2-7, with TRBD2 matching 8 bases. Germline loops: CDR1 SNHLY, CDR2 FYNNEI. V lost 0 bases to trimming and J lost 1 base; unmatched junction nucleotides: 2. The CDR3 loop spans 15 amino acids. The CDR3, as DNA: TGTGCCAGCAGTGAAGCGCGGGGGGATTCCTACGAGCAGTACTTC. Translating it yields CASSEARGDSYEQYF. Supplemented by reference TRBV2 and TRBJ2-7, the full variable domain reads EPEVTQTPSHQVTQMGQEVILRCVPISNHLYFYWYRQILGQKVEFLVSFYNNEISEKSEIFDDQFSVERPDGSNFTLKIRSTKLEDSAMYFCASSEARGDSYEQYFGPGTRLTVT.

The CDR3: CASSLTTGTAQPQHF. The DNA for the CDR3 is TGTGCCAGCAGCTTAACGACGGGAACAGCACAGCCCCAGCATTTT. The chain combines TRBV7-2 with TRBJ1-5; D gene ambiguous. This CDR3 has 15 amino acids. Germline CDR1 SGHTA, CDR2 FQGNSA. Trimming stripped 2 bases from V and 7 bases from J, with 15 bases between.

This clone was recorded a few times. The gene calls are TRBV28 and TRBJ2-1; 7 nucleotides line up with TRBD1. Germline values: CDR1 MDHEN, CDR2 SYDVKM. This CDR3 has 13 residues. V shed 5 bases and J 9 bases; nucleotides not matched to a gene: 7. The CDR3 loop reads CASSLSDRSEQFF. DNA for the CDR3: TGTGCCAGCAGTCTTTCGGACAGGAGTGAGCAGTTCTTC.

The V gene is TRBV11-2, the J gene TRBJ2-7; 10 bases line up with TRBD1. Unmatched junction bases numbered 9, after V lost 6 bases and J lost 4 bases. Germline lookup yields CDR1 SGHAT and CDR2 FQNNGV. The CDR3 has 15 amino acids. The CDR3 protein is CASSFPGQGTYEQYF. The CDR3 DNA reads TGTGCCAGCAGTTTCCCGGGACAGGGGACATACGAGCAGTACTTC.

The V and J genes are TRBV2 and TRBJ2-7; TRBD1 agrees at 7 bases. The CDR3 totals 13 residues. Germline lookup yields CDR1 SNHLY and CDR2 FYNNEI. J gave up 6 bases and V 5 bases, and 7 bases lay outside the gene matches. DNA of the CDR3: TGTGCCAGCAGTTCGGACAGGCGTGTCGAGCAGTACTTC. This gives the protein CASSSDRRVEQYF. Complete variable domain (other parts from reference TRBV2 and TRBJ2-7): EPEVTQTPSHQVTQMGQEVILRCVPISNHLYFYWYRQILGQKVEFLVSFYNNEISEKSEIFDDQFSVERPDGSNFTLKIRSTKLEDSAMYFCASSSDRRVEQYFGPGTRLTVT.

In its sample, this clone was seen a few times. The chain has TRBV5-1 and TRBJ2-7; D call uncertain. From germline, CDR1 is SGHRS and CDR2 YFSETQ. Trimming took off 0 bases at V and 0 bases at J, with 7 bases between the two ends. The CDR3 is 14 residues long. The CDR3 region has the DNA TGCGCCAGCAGCTTGGGGCCTTACTCCTACGAGCAGTACTTC. It is translated as CASSLGPYSYEQYF.

This clone was counted between two and nine times. V is TRBV18 and J is TRBJ2-7; no reliable D call. Trimming stripped 1 base from V and 4 bases from J, with 8 bases between. This CDR3 has 13 residues. Germline CDR1 reads KGHSH; CDR2 reads LQKENI. The CDR3 DNA is TGTGCCAGCTCACCACTCCCAACATACGAGCAGTACTTC. Its translation: CASSPLPTYEQYF.

There are a few counts of this clone. The rearrangement links TRBV25-1 to TRBJ2-7; TRBD2 agrees at 7 bases. The V segment lost 3 bases and the J segment 2 bases; nucleotides outside the gene matches: 7. This CDR3 spans 15 amino acids. The germline V gene encodes CDR1 MGHDK and CDR2 SYGVNS. CDR3 sequence: CASSDPGAGTYEQYF. CDR3 DNA: TGTGCCAGCAGTGATCCCGGAGCGGGGACCTACGAGCAGTACTTC.

This chain joins TRBV2 and TRBJ2-5; 8 bases line up with TRBD2. CDR1 and CDR2 (germline): SNHLY, FYNNEI. J lost 5 bases, V lost 8 bases, and 10 bases had no gene match. The length of the CDR3 is 14 residues. The CDR3 DNA sequence: TGTGCCAGCGGTAGTCGGGAGGGCCGTGAGACCCAGTACTTC. Its translation: CASGSREGRETQYF.

This sequence joins TRBV2 and TRBJ1-5; TRBD1 matches 9 bases. This CDR3 spans 13 amino acids. Germline CDR1 reads SNHLY; CDR2 reads FYNNEI. Losses at the gene ends were 8 bases for V and 3 bases for J; bases not matched to a gene: 2. The CDR3 nucleotides read TGTGCCAGCGGACAGGGGAACAATCAGCCCCAGCATTTT. Translation gives CASGQGNNQPQHF.

This clone has more than one count but fewer than ten. The chain is built from TRBV4-3 and TRBJ2-5; maybe TRBD2 (5 bases). V was trimmed by 0 bases and J by 3 bases, leaving 8 bases between them. Per the germline V gene, CDR1 is LGHNA and CDR2 is YSLEER. This CDR3 region has 14 residues. CDR3 protein: CASSQERAKETQYF. In DNA form, the CDR3 reads TGCGCCAGCAGCCAAGAGCGGGCTAAAGAGACCCAGTACTTC.

The gene calls are TRBV6-6 and TRBJ2-7; weak D call: TRBD2 (5 bases). The V end lost 2 bases, the J end lost 7 bases, and 15 bases lay between the germline ends. CDR3 length equals 14 residues. Germline V gene sequence: CDR1 MNHNY, CDR2 SVGAGI (reference sequence). CDR3 protein: CASSYLRREREQYF. The CDR3 nucleotides are TGTGCCAGCAGTTACCTACGAAGGGAGCGGGAGCAGTACTTC.

This clone was recorded a few times. This rearrangement joins TRBV28 to TRBJ2-3; perhaps TRBD1 as D (6 bases). Trimming removed 5 bases at V and 7 bases at J, with 16 bases between. CDR3 length equals 14 residues. The germline CDR1 and CDR2 sequences are MDHEN and SYDVKM. Written as DNA, the CDR3 is TGTGCCAGCAGTCCAACAGGGACGATCCATACGCAGTATTTT. Translation: CASSPTGTIHTQYF.

The V and J genes are TRBV6-5 and TRBJ1-5, with 9 positions matching TRBD1. The CDR3 loop spans 15 amino acids. Per the germline V gene, CDR1 is MNHEY and CDR2 is SVGAGI. Unmatched junction bases numbered 4, after V lost 6 bases and J lost 1 base. The CDR3 DNA reads as TGTGCCAGCAGATTACAGGGGGCGAGCAATCAGCCCCAGCATTTT. Translation: CASRLQGASNQPQHF.

The table lists this clone with a few counts. This chain joins TRBV5-1 and TRBJ2-2; 7 nucleotides align to TRBD1. The CDR3 covers 15 residues. The V gene's germline CDR1 is SGHRS and CDR2 YFSETQ. The V and J ends lost 4 bases and 4 bases, in that order; junction bases with no gene match: 7. This CDR3 reads CASSLTGLSTGELFF. DNA for the CDR3: TGCGCCAGCAGCCTGACAGGGCTGAGCACCGGGGAGCTGTTTTTT.

This chain connects TRBV11-3 to TRBJ1-2, with D possibly TRBD1 on 6 matching bases. V was cut by 5 bases and J by 8 bases, with 15 bases left in between. The CDR3 contains 13 residues. Per the germline V gene, CDR1 is SGHNT and CDR2 is YENEEA. CDR3 sequence (DNA): TGTGCCAGCAGCGCAACCGCAGGGGTAGGCTACACCTTC. This sequence encodes CASSATAGVGYTF.

The chain recombines TRBV7-8 with TRBJ1-4; TRBD1 agrees at 9 bases. CDR1 and CDR2 (germline): SGHVS, FQNEAQ. CDR3 length equals 14 residues. Trimming at V came to 4 bases and at J to 10 bases, leaving 7 bases not matched to a gene. CDR3 protein: CASSSGQGGGKLFF. CDR3 in DNA: TGTGCCAGCAGCTCGGGACAGGGCGGGGGAAAACTGTTTTTT.